The T cell receptor (beta chain) under discussion was sequenced for a study of CD8+ T cells in alopecia areata. The study, taken as a whole, reports: Under tofacitinib, fewer expanded CD8+ clones appeared among the top 100 scalp clones. Sequence data from scalp samples additionally include resident alphabeta T cells of normal skin.

About this clone: The antigen is not known.

As to treatment: oral pan-JAK inhibitor, 5-10 mg twice daily. Peripheral blood samples and lesional scalp punch biopsies were obtained from alopecia areata patients. The CDR3 spans 12 residues. Germline V gene lookup returns CDR1 PRHDT and CDR2 FYEKMQ (reference sequence). V dropped 1 base and J dropped 7 bases, with 7 bases sitting between them. Extraction and reverse transcription of RNA yielded cDNA as the sequencing template. Repertoires were generated with immunoSEQ multiplex PCR, while TCRdb's copy carries only in-frame clones and drops some. The data hold about 120,000 clones, with roughly three fifths observed a single time.

The rearrangement joins TRBV13 to TRBJ1-2; D gene unclear. The specimen was CD4+ T cells sorted from blood, collected at week 24, from a patient treated with tofacitinib. The sequence was collected from a human donor with alopecia areata. The CDR3 coding sequence is TGTGCCAGCAGCTTAGTACAGTCTGGCTACACCTTC. Translated, it gives CASSLVQSGYTF.